This T cell receptor beta chain was profiled in a study of PD-1 blockade in classical Hodgkin lymphoma (TCRdb year 2020). Regarding the complete study: Nivolumab dosing was 3 mg/kg intravenously every 2 weeks, continuing until either disease progression or unacceptable toxicity. A peripheral blood immune signature of response to PD-1 blockade in classical Hodgkin lymphoma was defined using TCR beta sequencing and CyTOF. Broader findings and caveats from the paper: The study was limited to a single clinical trial cohort, and causes of repertoire differences, possibly disease activity or prior therapy, remained undefined. Newly diagnosed patients were reported to have lower baseline TCR diversity than healthy donors, and relapsed/refractory patients were reported to have lower baseline TCR diversity still. Lower diversity was seen in patients whose nivolumab began less than 1 year after ASCT, and these patients were left out of later analyses so that immune reconstitution would not confound the results. A significant rise by C4D1 was seen in CD4+ but not CD8+ TCR diversity (p=0.0027 vs p=0.16), with the rise being most apparent in complete responders (p=0.02). Trial patients with a complete response had baseline diversity similar to that of newly diagnosed patients, while partial responders and progressors had significantly lower diversity.

The germline V gene supplies CDR1 MNHEY and CDR2 SVGAGI. Relative to germline, V is 8 bases shorter and J is 4 bases shorter, with 9 bases between their ends. The CDR3, from cysteine to phenylalanine, totals 13 residues. Just CDR3 DNA is preserved here, 39 bases in frame from base 1. Points on this clone: The clone's antigen remains unknown. Per-base quality was not reported, and no clone a single base away is much larger than it.

Genomic DNA was isolated using the Qiagen DNeasy kit from unsorted PBMCs as well as from negatively selected CD4+ and CD8+ fractions. TCR beta CDR3 regions were amplified by immunoSEQ multiplex PCR using primers annealing to V and J segments. A synthetic immune receptor repertoire was used to minimize amplification bias, and any remaining bias was removed computationally after sequencing. As for the original processing: Custom Python scripts were used to quantify repertoire diversity as the Shannon entropy index. Unsorted, CD4+ and CD8+ repertoires were analyzed separately, except for combined analyses in which CD4+ and CD8+ sequences were merged in silico. A clone was considered expanded if an increase in frequency of at least 2-fold after treatment relative to C1D1 was found, and a pseudocount of 0.5 was applied to clones undetected at baseline. Clones with 0 or 1 copy at C1D1 were defined as singleton clones, while clones with 2 or more copies were defined as non-singleton clones. By matching protein sequences in sorted samples from the same patient, clones expanded in unsorted samples were annotated as CD4+, CD8+ or unknown. Diversity changes from C1D1 to C4D1 were tested in paired samples using Wilcoxon tests. In TCRdb, the immuneACCESS table is reduced to in-frame sequences with V and J assigned. These tables do not hold every clone; where another copy was compared, an unresolved V gene accounts for under half, and the others remain unexplained. The V and J calls and clone size are taken from that table; D and trimming were inferred from the DNA. Present in this sample are more than 140,000 clones, about 78% of which were seen just once. The ten most abundant clones make up 7.5% to 10% of the sample.

In light of the paper, this sample's time point label describes: cycle 2 day 1 (C2D1) of nivolumab. Every trial patient had relapsed after autologous stem cell transplantation, and cohorts A, B and C differed in prior brentuximab vedotin exposure. A total of under 70 patients with relapsed/refractory classical Hodgkin lymphoma made up the trial cohort, and each patient's best overall response was complete response, partial response or progressive disease. Single-agent nivolumab was administered to trial patients in the multi-cohort phase II CheckMate 205 trial. An independent review committee assessed best overall response by applying the 2007 International Working Group response criteria. PBMCs from the trial were collected at three points: immediately before nivolumab initiation (C1D1), and during therapy at cycle 2 day 1 and cycle 4 day 1. After peripheral blood was drawn into 8 mL Vacutainer Cell Preparation Tubes, PBMCs were isolated by centrifugation and then cryopreserved.

Sample: peripheral blood mononuclear cells (PBMCs), taken before the second cycle of nivolumab. The clonotype originates from a human donor with classical Hodgkin lymphoma. Rearrangement joined TRBV6-5 to TRBJ1-6; the D segment could be TRBD1, given 5 matching bases. The CDR3: CASGTPYNSPLHF. The DNA sequence reads TGTGCCAGCGGGACCCCTTATAATTCACCCCTCCACTTT.